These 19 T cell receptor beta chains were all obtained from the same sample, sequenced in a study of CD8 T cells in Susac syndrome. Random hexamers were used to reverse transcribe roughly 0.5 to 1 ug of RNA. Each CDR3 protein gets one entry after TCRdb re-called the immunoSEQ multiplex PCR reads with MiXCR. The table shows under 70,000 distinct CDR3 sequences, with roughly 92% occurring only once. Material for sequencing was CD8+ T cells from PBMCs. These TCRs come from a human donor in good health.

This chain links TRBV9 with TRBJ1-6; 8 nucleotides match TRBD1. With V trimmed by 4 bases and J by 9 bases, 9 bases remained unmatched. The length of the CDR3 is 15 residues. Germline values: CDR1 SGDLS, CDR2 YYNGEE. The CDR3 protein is CASSLDDRGGSPLHF. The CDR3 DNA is TGTGCCAGCAGCCTCGATGACAGGGGAGGTTCACCCCTCCACTTT. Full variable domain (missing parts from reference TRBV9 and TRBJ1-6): DSGVTQTPKHLITATGQRVTLRCSPRSGDLSVYWYQQSLDQGLQFLIQYYNGEERAKGNILERFSAQQFPDLHSELNLSSLELGDSALYFCASSLDDRGGSPLHFGNGTRLTVT.

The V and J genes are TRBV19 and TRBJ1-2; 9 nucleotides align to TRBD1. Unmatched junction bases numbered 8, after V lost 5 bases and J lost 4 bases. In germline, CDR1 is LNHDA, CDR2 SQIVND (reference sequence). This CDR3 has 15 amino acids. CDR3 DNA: TGTGCCAGTAGTTTCGGGACAGGGACCTTCTATGGCTACACCTTC. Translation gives CASSFGTGTFYGYTF.

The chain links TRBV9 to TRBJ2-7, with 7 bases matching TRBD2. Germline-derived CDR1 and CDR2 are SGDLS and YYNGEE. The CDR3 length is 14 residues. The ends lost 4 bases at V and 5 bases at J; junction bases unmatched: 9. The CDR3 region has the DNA TGTGCCAGCAGCCCCCCGGGGGGTTTCAACGAGCAGTACTTC. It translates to CASSPPGGFNEQYF.

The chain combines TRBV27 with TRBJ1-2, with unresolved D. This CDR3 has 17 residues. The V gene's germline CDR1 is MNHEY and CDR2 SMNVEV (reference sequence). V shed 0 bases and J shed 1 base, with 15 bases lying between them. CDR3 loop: CASSLSIKWALNYGYTF. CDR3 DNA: TGTGCCAGCAGTTTATCGATAAAGTGGGCCCTTAACTATGGCTACACCTTC.

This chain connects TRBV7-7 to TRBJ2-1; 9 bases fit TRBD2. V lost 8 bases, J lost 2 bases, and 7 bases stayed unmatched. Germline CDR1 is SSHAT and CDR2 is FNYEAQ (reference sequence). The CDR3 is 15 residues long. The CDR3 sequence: CASPVGGGAYNEQFF. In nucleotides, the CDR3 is TGTGCCAGCCCTGTGGGCGGGGGGGCCTACAATGAGCAGTTCTTC.

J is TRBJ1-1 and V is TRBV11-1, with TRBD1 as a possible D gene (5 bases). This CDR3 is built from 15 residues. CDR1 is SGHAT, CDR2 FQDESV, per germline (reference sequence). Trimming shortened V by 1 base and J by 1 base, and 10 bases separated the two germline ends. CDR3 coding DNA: TGTGCCAGCAGCTTAGTGGGGGACTGGAACACTGAAGCTTTCTTT. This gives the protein CASSLVGDWNTEAFF. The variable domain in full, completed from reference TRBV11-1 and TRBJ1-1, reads EAEVAQSPRYKITEKSQAVAFWCDPISGHATLYWYRQILGQGPELLVQFQDESVVDDSQLPKDRFSAERLKGVDSTLKIQPAELGDSAMYLCASSLVGDWNTEAFFGQGTRLTVV.

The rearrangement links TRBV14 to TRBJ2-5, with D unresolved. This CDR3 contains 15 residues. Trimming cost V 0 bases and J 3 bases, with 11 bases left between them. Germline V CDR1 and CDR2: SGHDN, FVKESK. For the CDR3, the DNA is TGTGCCAGCAGCCAAGATCTTGGCCTCGAAGAGACCCAGTACTTC. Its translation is CASSQDLGLEETQYF.

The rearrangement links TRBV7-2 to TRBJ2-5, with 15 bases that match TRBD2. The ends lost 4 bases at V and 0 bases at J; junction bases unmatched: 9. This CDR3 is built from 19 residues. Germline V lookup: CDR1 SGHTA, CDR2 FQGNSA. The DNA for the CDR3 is TGTGCCAGCAGCTACTGGACTAGCGGGGGGGCCGTGTACCAAGAGACCCAGTACTTC. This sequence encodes CASSYWTSGGAVYQETQYF. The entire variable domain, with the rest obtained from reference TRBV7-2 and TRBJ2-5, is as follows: GAGVSQSPSNKVTEKGKDVELRCDPISGHTALYWYRQSLGQGLEFLIYFQGNSAPDKSGLPSDRFSAERTGGSVSTLTIQRTQQEDSAVYLCASSYWTSGGAVYQETQYFGPGTRLLVL.

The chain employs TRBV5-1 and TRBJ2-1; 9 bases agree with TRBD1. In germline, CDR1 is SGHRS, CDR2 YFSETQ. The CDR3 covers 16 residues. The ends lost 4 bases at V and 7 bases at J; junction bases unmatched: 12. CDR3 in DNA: TGCGCCAGCAGCCCCGCGGGGACAGGGCCCCCAAATGAGCAGTTCTTC. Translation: CASSPAGTGPPNEQFF.

The CDR3 protein is CASRVNGGDNEQFF. In DNA, the CDR3 is TGTGCCAGCAGGGTGAACGGGGGGGACAATGAGCAGTTCTTC. The chain employs TRBV6-6 and TRBJ2-1, with 8 bases identical to TRBD2. CDR3 size: 14 residues. J was trimmed by 5 bases and V by 6 bases; bases with no gene match: 6. In germline, CDR1 is MNHNY, CDR2 SVGAGI (reference sequence).

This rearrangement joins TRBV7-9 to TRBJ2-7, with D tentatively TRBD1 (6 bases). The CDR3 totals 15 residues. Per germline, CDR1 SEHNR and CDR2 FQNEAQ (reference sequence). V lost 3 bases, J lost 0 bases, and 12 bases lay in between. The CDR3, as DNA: TGTGCCAGCAGCTTTGGACAGAGCATCTCCTACGAGCAGTACTTC. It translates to CASSFGQSISYEQYF.

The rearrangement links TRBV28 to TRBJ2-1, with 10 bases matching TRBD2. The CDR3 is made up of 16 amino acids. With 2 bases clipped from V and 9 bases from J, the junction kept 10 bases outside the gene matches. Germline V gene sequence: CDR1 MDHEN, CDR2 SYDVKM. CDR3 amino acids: CASSLTLAGVLAEQFF. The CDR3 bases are TGTGCCAGCAGTTTAACCCTAGCGGGGGTTCTAGCTGAGCAGTTCTTC.

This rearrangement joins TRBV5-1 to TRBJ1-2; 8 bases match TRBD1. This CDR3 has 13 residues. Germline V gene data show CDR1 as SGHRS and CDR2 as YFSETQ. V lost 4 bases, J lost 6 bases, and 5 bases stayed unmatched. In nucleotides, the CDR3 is TGCGCCAGCAGCCCGGACAGGGAGAATGGCTACACCTTC. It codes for CASSPDRENGYTF.

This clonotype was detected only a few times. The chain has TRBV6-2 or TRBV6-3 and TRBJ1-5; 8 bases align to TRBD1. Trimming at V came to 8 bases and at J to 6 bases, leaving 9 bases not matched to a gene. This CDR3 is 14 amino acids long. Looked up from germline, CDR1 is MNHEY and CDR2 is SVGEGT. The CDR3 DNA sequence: TGTGCCAGCCGCAGGGGGCAGGAGGTTCAGCCCCAGCATTTT. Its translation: CASRRGQEVQPQHF.

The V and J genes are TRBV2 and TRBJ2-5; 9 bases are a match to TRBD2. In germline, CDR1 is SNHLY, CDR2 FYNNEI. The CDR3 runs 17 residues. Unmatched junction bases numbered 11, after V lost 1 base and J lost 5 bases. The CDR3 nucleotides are TGTGCCAGCAGTGAAGGAATAGCGGGGGCCTTCGGGGAGACCCAGTACTTC. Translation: CASSEGIAGAFGETQYF.

In DNA form, the CDR3 reads TGTGCCAGCAGCTTAGACTCCAGGGCAACACCCCTCCACTTT. Encoded protein: CASSLDSRATPLHF. The rearrangement links TRBV7-9 to TRBJ1-6, with D maybe TRBD1 (5 bases). Germline CDR1 and CDR2: SEHNR and FQNEAQ (reference sequence). Trimming pared 1 base from V and 11 bases from J, leaving 12 bases between. The CDR3 length is 14 residues.

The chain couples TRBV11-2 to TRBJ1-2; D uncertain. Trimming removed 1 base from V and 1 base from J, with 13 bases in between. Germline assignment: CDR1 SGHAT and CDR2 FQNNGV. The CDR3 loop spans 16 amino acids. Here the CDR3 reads CASSLAPGVLNYGYTF. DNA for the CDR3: TGTGCCAGCAGCTTAGCCCCCGGAGTTCTTAACTATGGCTACACCTTC.

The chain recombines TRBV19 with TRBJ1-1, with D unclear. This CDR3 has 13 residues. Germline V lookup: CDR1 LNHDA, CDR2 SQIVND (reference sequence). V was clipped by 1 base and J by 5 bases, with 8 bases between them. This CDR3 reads CASSIGLGTEAFF. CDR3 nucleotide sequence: TGTGCCAGTAGTATAGGTCTTGGGACTGAAGCTTTCTTT.

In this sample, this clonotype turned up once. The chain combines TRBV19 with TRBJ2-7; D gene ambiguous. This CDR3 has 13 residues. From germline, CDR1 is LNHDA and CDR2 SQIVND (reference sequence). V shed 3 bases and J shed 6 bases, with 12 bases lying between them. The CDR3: CASSISPGAEQYF. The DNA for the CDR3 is TGTGCCAGTAGTATTAGCCCGGGCGCCGAGCAGTACTTC.